The next 20 T cell receptor beta chains were all read from a single sample in a study of vaccination and CD4 T cells after COVID-19. Treatment of the sample: roughly ten-day PBMC culture with coronavirus spike peptide pools or control peptides (ViraFEST assay). These TCRs are of unknown antigen specificity. At the Johns Hopkins FTIC core, DNA taken from cultured CD4+ T cells was sequenced by way of the Oncomine TCR Beta short-read assay. TCRdb passed the PCR reads through MiXCR, listing each CDR3 protein once. This sample has more than 20,000 distinct CDR3 sequences, with around 50% found just once. The starting material was CD4+ T cells from blood, cultured in vitro, obtained before SARS-CoV-2 vaccination. The receptors were sampled from a human donor who received a COVID-19 vaccine.

This sequence joins TRBV10-3 and TRBJ1-5; the D is unclear. This CDR3 is 17 amino acids long. The germline gives CDR1 ENHRY, CDR2 SYGVKD. V gave up 0 bases and J gave up 6 bases, with 18 bases separating them. The CDR3 reads CAISESFGPRGSQPQHF. The CDR3 region has the DNA TGTGCCATCAGTGAGTCATTCGGGCCGAGAGGTAGTCAGCCCCAGCATTTT.

The V and J genes are TRBV10-1 and TRBJ2-5; D tentatively reads TRBD1 or TRBD2 (5 bases each). Germline CDR1 reads WNHNN; CDR2 reads SYGVQD (reference sequence). The CDR3 loop spans 15 amino acids. The V end lost 0 bases, the J end lost 4 bases, and 12 bases lay between the germline ends. CDR3: CASSESGAKGETQYF. DNA of the CDR3: TGCGCCAGCAGTGAGTCCGGGGCGAAGGGAGAGACCCAGTACTTC.

The chain is built from TRBV12-3 or TRBV12-4 and TRBJ2-5; no clear D. V was cut by 3 bases and J by 1 base, with 3 bases left in between. This CDR3 is built from 12 residues. DNA for the CDR3: TGTGCCAGCAGTTTTGTCCAAGAGACCCAGTACTTC. Protein: CASSFVQETQYF.

The chain recombines TRBV27 with TRBJ2-1; 8 nucleotides line up with TRBD1. Germline lookup yields CDR1 MNHEY and CDR2 SMNVEV (reference sequence). This CDR3 contains 18 residues. Trimming took 3 bases from V and 4 from J; bases not matched to a gene: 14. The CDR3 protein is CASSFGAGGAAGYNEQFF. The CDR3 DNA sequence: TGTGCCAGCAGTTTTGGGGCAGGGGGCGCGGCGGGTTACAATGAGCAGTTCTTC.

This rearrangement joins TRBV24-1 to TRBJ1-2; D uncertain. CDR3 length: 13 amino acids. Trimming pared 3 bases from V and 2 bases from J, leaving 6 bases between. The V gene's germline CDR1 is KGHDR and CDR2 SFDVKD. The CDR3 here is CATSDGQNYGYTF. The DNA for the CDR3 is TGTGCCACCAGTGATGGCCAGAACTATGGCTACACCTTC.

J is TRBJ1-5 and V is TRBV5-1; D might be TRBD1 (5 bases). CDR1 and CDR2 from the germline V gene are SGHRS and YFSETQ. The V gene lost 0 bases and the J gene lost 7 bases, with 14 bases spanning the gap. The CDR3 consists of 15 residues. The CDR3 sequence is CASSLGGGEGQPQHF. In nucleotides, the CDR3 is TGCGCCAGCAGCTTGGGTGGAGGGGAGGGCCAGCCCCAGCATTTT.

The chain carries TRBV19 and TRBJ2-2, with D unresolved. The germline CDR1 and CDR2 sequences are LNHDA and SQIVND (reference sequence). Trimming pared 4 bases from V and 3 bases from J, leaving 6 bases between. This CDR3 spans 13 amino acids. Written as DNA, the CDR3 is TGTGCCAGTAGTAGCCGCGACACCGGGGAGCTGTTTTTT. Protein sequence: CASSSRDTGELFF.

The chain couples TRBV5-1 to TRBJ2-5; TRBD2 matches at 13 bases. V was clipped by 4 bases and J by 4 bases; unmatched bases: 10. This CDR3 region has 17 residues. The V gene's germline CDR1 is SGHRS and CDR2 YFSETQ. The CDR3 loop reads CASSLTSGGAVIETQYF. DNA of the CDR3: TGCGCCAGCAGCCTAACTAGCGGGGGGGCCGTGATAGAGACCCAGTACTTC.

The sample holds a few counts of this clonotype. This chain connects TRBV20-1 to TRBJ2-3, with D hard to call. Germline CDR1 reads DFQATT; CDR2 reads SNEGSKA (reference sequence). The CDR3 loop spans 12 amino acids. Trimming removed 7 bases from V and 4 bases from J, with 12 bases in between. The CDR3, as DNA: TGCAGTGGGGCTCCTAAGGCAGATACGCAGTATTTT. This sequence encodes CSGAPKADTQYF.

V and J are TRBV7-9 and TRBJ2-5; TRBD2 might be the D (6 bases). The CDR3 extends over 15 amino acids. Germline assignment: CDR1 SEHNR and CDR2 FQNEAQ (reference sequence). Trimming took off 5 bases at V and 1 base at J, with 14 bases between the two ends. The CDR3 spells CASSPRSGVQETQYF. The CDR3 bases are TGTGCCAGCAGCCCGCGTAGCGGAGTCCAAGAGACCCAGTACTTC.

The V and J genes are TRBV2 and TRBJ2-7; a possible D gene is TRBD2 (6 bases). V lost 6 bases and J lost 7, with 22 bases in between. The CDR3 contains 15 residues. Germline V CDR1 and CDR2: SNHLY, FYNNEI. The CDR3 is CASRDHRDFIWEQYF. In nucleotides, the CDR3 is TGTGCCAGCAGAGACCACCGGGACTTCATCTGGGAGCAGTACTTC. Complete variable domain (other parts from reference TRBV2 and TRBJ2-7): EPEVTQTPSHQVTQMGQEVILRCVPISNHLYFYWYRQILGQKVEFLVSFYNNEISEKSEIFDDQFSVERPDGSNFTLKIRSTKLEDSAMYFCASRDHRDFIWEQYFGPGTRLTVT.

The rearrangement uses TRBV27 and TRBJ2-2, with D maybe TRBD1 (5 bases). This CDR3 contains 14 residues. With 4 bases removed from V and 7 bases from J, the gap between germline ends came to 13 bases. The germline gives CDR1 MNHEY, CDR2 SMNVEV (reference sequence). This chain's CDR3 is CASSWLRQGGELFF. The CDR3 coding sequence is TGTGCCAGCAGTTGGCTTAGGCAGGGCGGGGAGCTGTTTTTT.

In this sample, this clonotype turned up a few times. This chain joins TRBV27 and TRBJ2-2; 8 bases match TRBD2. The CDR3 consists of 16 residues. The junction had 8 bases not matched to a gene; V was cut back by 3 bases and J by 5 bases. Germline CDR1 is MNHEY and CDR2 is SMNVEV (reference sequence). CDR3 bases: TGTGCCAGCAGTTTCCGGCGGGGGGCCCGAACCGGGGAGCTGTTTTTT. Its protein is CASSFRRGARTGELFF.

There are a few counts of this clonotype. This sequence joins TRBV2 and TRBJ1-2; D possibly corresponds to TRBD1 (5 bases). The germline V and J ends were trimmed by 8 bases and 0 bases, with 10 bases remaining between them. In germline, CDR1 is SNHLY, CDR2 FYNNEI. There are 13 residues in the CDR3. The CDR3 here is CASYGGTNYGYTF. The CDR3 DNA reads TGTGCCAGCTACGGGGGAACTAACTATGGCTACACCTTC. Based on the CDR3 plus reference TRBV2 and TRBJ1-2, the full variable domain is EPEVTQTPSHQVTQMGQEVILRCVPISNHLYFYWYRQILGQKVEFLVSFYNNEISEKSEIFDDQFSVERPDGSNFTLKIRSTKLEDSAMYFCASYGGTNYGYTFGSGTRLTVV.

CDR3 sequence reads: CASSFRRQGETQYF. CDR3 DNA sequence: TGTGCCAGCAGCTTTCGCCGACAGGGCGAAACGCAGTATTTT. The chain is built from TRBV7-2 and TRBJ2-3; 7 bases are shared with TRBD1. This CDR3 spans 14 amino acids. V trimming: 3 bases; J trimming: 9 bases; junction bases outside the gene matches: 9. Germline V lookup: CDR1 SGHTA, CDR2 FQGNSA.

This sequence joins TRBV24-1 and TRBJ1-3; no clear D. The length of the CDR3 is 12 residues. Deletions cut 9 bases from V and 0 bases from J, with 5 bases between. CDR1 is KGHDR and CDR2 is SFDVKD in the germline V gene. CDR3 region: CATGSSGNTIYF. The CDR3, as DNA: TGTGCCACCGGGAGCTCTGGAAACACCATATATTTT.

The chain is built from TRBV20-1 and TRBJ1-1, with D possibly being TRBD1 (6 bases). This CDR3 region has 13 residues. The ends were cut back, 2 bases at V and 5 bases at J, with 12 bases in the middle. CDR1 is DFQATT and CDR2 is SNEGSKA in the germline V gene (reference sequence). This CDR3 is CSARQGPGTEAFF. The CDR3 region has the DNA TGCAGTGCTAGACAGGGGCCGGGGACTGAAGCTTTCTTT.

The chain is built from TRBV7-9 and TRBJ1-4; possible D gene TRBD1, 5 bases. V lost 0 bases and J lost 7, with 15 bases in between. The germline V gene has CDR1 SEHNR and CDR2 FQNEAQ (reference sequence). The CDR3 has 16 residues. CDR3 region: CASSLASGVLGEKLFF. CDR3 DNA sequence: TGTGCCAGCAGCTTAGCTTCGGGGGTCCTGGGTGAAAAACTGTTTTTT.

The V gene is TRBV6-1, the J gene TRBJ1-1; D ambiguous. The germline V and J ends were trimmed by 7 bases and 3 bases, with 12 bases remaining between them. The CDR3 totals 13 residues. Germline lookup yields CDR1 MNHNS and CDR2 SASEGT. The CDR3 loop reads CASTLQSHTEAFF. The CDR3 DNA follows: TGTGCCAGCACCCTACAGAGCCACACTGAAGCTTTCTTT.

The chain joins TRBV11-2 to TRBJ2-7; perhaps TRBD1 as D (6 bases). This CDR3 has 17 residues. Between the trimmed V and J ends, which lost 7 bases and 2 bases, there was a span of 24 bases. Germline CDR1 is SGHAT and CDR2 is FQNNGV. CDR3 coding DNA: TGTGCCAGCACCTTGACAGGCGGCTCACTAACCCCCTACGAGCAGTACTTC. This encodes CASTLTGGSLTPYEQYF.